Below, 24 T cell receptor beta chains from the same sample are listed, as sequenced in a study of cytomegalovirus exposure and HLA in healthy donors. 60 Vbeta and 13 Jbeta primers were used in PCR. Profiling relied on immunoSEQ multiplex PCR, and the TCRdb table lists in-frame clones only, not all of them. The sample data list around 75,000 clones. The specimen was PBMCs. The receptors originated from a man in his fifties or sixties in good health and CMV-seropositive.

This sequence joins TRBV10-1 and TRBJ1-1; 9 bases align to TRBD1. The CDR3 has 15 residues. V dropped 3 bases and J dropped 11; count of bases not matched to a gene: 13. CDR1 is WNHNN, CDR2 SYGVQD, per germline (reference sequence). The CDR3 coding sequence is TGCGCCAGCAGTGAAAGTCTGGGACAGGGATTTCGCGCTTTCTTT. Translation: CASSESLGQGFRAFF.

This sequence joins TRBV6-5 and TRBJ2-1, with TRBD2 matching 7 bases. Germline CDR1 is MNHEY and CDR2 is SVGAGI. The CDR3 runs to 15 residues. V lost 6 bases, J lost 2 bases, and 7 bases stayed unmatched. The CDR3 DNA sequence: TGTGCCAGCAGCCGCCGGACTAGAACCTACAATGAGCAGTTCTTC. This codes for CASSRRTRTYNEQFF.

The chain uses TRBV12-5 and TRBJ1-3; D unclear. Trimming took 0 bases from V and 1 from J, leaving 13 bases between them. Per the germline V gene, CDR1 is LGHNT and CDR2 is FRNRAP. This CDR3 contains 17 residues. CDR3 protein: CASGLVLWVQSGNTIYF. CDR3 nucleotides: TGTGCTAGTGGTTTGGTACTATGGGTTCAATCTGGAAACACCATATATTTT.

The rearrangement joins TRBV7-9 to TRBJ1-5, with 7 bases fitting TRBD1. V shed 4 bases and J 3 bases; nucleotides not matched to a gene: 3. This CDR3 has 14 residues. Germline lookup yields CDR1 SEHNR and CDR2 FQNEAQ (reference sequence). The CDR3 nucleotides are TGTGCCAGCAGCTCCGACAGGGACAATCAGCCCCAGCATTTT. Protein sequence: CASSSDRDNQPQHF.

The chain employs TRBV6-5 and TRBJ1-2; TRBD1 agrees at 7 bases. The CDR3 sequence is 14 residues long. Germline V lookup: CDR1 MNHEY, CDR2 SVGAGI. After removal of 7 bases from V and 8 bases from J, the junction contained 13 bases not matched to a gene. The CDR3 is CASTIRGPGKGYTF. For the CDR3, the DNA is TGTGCCAGCACCATAAGGGGGCCGGGGAAAGGCTACACCTTC.

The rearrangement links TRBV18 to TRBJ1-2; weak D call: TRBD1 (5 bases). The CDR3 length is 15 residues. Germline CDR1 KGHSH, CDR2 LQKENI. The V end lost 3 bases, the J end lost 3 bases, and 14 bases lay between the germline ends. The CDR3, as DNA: TGTGCCAGCTCACCCCAAGCGGGGACGGACTATGGCTACACCTTC. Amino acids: CASSPQAGTDYGYTF.

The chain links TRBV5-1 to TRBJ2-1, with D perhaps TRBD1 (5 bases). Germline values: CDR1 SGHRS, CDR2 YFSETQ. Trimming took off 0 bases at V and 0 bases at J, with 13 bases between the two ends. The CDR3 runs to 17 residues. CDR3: CASSLEGPYPSYNEQFF. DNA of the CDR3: TGCGCCAGCAGCTTGGAGGGGCCGTACCCCTCCTACAATGAGCAGTTCTTC.

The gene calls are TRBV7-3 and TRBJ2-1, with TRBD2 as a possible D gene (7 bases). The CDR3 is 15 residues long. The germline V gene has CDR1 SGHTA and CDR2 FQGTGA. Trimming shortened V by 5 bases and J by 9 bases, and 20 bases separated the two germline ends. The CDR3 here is CASSPPGGGIGEQFF. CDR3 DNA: TGTGCCAGCAGCCCTCCTGGCGGGGGCATTGGTGAGCAGTTCTTC.

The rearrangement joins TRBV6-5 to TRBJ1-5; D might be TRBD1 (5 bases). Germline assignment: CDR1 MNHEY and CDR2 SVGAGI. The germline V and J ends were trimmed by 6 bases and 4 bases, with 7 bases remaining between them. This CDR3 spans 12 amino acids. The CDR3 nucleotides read TGTGCCAGCAGCCAGGGTAATCAGCCCCAGCATTTT. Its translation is CASSQGNQPQHF.

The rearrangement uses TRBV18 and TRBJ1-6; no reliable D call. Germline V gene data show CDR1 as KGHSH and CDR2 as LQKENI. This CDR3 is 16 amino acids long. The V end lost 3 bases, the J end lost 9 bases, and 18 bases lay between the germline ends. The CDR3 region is CASSPVTPEGGSPLHF. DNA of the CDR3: TGTGCCAGCTCACCGGTGACTCCTGAGGGTGGTTCACCCCTCCACTTT.

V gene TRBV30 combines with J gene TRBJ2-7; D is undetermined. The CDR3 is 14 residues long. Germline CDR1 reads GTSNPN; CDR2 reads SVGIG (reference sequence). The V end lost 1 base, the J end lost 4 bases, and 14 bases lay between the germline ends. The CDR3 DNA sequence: TGTGCCTGGAGTGCCCGAGGCATTTTATACGAGCAGTACTTC. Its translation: CAWSARGILYEQYF.

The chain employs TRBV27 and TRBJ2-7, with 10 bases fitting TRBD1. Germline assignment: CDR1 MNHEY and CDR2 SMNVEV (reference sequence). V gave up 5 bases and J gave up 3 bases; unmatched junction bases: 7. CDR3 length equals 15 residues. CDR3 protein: CASSLRTGGNYEQYV. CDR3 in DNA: TGTGCCAGCAGTCTCCGGACAGGGGGAAACTACGAGCAGTACGTC.

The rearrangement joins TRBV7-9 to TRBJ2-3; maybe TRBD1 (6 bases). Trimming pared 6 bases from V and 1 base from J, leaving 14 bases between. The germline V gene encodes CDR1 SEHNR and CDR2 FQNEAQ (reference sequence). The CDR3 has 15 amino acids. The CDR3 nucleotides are TGTGCCAGCAGATCTTCACAGGGCGGCACAGATACGCAGTATTTT. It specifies CASRSSQGGTDTQYF.

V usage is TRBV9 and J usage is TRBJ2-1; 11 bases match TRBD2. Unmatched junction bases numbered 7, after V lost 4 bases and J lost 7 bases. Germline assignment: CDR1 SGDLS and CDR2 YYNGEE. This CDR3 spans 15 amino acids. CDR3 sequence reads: CASSLGGTSGNEQFF. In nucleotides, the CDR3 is TGTGCCAGCAGCCTGGGGGGGACTAGCGGAAATGAGCAGTTCTTC.

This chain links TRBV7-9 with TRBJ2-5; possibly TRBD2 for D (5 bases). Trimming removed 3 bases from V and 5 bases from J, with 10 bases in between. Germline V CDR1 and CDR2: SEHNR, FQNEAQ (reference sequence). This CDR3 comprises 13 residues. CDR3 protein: CASSFRKRETQYF. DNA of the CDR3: TGTGCCAGCAGCTTTCGGAAGCGGGAGACCCAGTACTTC. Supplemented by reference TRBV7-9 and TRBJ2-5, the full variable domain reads DTGVSQNPRHKITKRGQNVTFRCDPISEHNRLYWYRQTLGQGPEFLTYFQNEAQLEKSRLLSDRFSAERPKGSFSTLEIQRTEQGDSAMYLCASSFRKRETQYFGPGTRLLVL.

Written as DNA, the CDR3 is TGCGCCAGCAGCTTGGGTGAAGGGTGGGAGCAGTACGTC. It codes for CASSLGEGWEQYV. The chain uses TRBV5-1 and TRBJ2-7; D ambiguous. The V end lost 0 bases, the J end lost 7 bases, and 11 bases lay between the germline ends. The CDR3 is 13 residues long. CDR1 is SGHRS, CDR2 YFSETQ, per germline.

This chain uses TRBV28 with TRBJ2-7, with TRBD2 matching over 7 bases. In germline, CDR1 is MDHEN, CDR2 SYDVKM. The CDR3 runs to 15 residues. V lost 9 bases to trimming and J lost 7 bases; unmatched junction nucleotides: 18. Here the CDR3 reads CASTGAGVVPGEQYF. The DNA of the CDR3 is TGTGCCAGTACTGGGGCGGGAGTTGTCCCAGGGGAGCAGTACTTC.

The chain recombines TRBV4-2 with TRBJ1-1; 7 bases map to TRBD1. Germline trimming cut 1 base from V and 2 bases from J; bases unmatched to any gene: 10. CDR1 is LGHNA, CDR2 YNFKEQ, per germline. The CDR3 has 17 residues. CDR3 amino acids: CASSQALNRGRNTEAFF. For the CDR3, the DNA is TGTGCCAGCAGCCAAGCCCTAAACAGGGGCCGTAACACTGAAGCTTTCTTT.

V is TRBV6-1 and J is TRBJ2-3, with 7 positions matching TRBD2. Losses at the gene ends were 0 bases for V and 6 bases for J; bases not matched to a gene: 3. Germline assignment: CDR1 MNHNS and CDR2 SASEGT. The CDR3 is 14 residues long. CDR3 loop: CASSEALGGDTQYF. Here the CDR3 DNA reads TGTGCCAGCAGTGAAGCCCTCGGGGGGGATACGCAGTATTTT.

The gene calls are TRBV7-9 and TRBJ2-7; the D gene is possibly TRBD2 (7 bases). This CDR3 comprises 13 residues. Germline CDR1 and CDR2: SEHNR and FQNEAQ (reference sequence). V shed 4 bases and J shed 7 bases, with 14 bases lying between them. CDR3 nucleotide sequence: TGTGCCAGCAGCTGGGGGGCGGGAGAGGAGCAGTACTTC. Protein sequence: CASSWGAGEEQYF.

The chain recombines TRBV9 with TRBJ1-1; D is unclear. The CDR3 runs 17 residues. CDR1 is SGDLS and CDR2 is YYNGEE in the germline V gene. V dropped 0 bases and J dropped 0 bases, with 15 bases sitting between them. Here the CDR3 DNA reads TGTGCCAGCAGCGTAGGATGGGGAAGGAGGATGAACACTGAAGCTTTCTTT. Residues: CASSVGWGRRMNTEAFF.

CDR3 sequence: CASSLGTGENIQYF. In DNA, the CDR3 is TGCGCCAGCAGCTTAGGGACAGGGGAAAACATTCAGTACTTC. The chain links TRBV5-1 to TRBJ2-4; 10 positions match TRBD1. Per the germline V gene, CDR1 is SGHRS and CDR2 is YFSETQ. This CDR3 is built from 14 residues. The J segment lost 5 bases and the V segment lost 2 bases, leaving 1 base of the junction unmatched.

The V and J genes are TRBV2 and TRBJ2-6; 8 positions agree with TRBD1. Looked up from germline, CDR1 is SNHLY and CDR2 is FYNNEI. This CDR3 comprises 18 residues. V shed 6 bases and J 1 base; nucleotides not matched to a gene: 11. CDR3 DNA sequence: TGTGCCAGCAGCCCCGGACAGGGAAGTCGATCTGGGGCCAACGTCCTGACTTTC. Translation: CASSPGQGSRSGANVLTF.

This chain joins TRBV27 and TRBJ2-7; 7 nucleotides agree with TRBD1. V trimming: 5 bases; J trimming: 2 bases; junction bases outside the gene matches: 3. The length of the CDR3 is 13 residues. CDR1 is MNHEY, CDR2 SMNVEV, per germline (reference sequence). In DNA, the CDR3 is TGTGCCAGCAGTCCCGGGACAGCCTACGAGCAGTACGTC. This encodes CASSPGTAYEQYV.